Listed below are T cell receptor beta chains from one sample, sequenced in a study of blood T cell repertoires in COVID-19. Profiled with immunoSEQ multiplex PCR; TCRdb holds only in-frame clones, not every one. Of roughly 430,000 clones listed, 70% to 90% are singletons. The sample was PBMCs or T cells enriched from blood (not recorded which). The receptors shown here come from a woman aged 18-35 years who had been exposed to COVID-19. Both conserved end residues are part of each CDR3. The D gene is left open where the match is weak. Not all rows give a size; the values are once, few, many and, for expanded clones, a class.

cdr3_nt: TGTGCCAGCAGTTTTATAGTTTTCGGACAAGGGGCGGGGGACTACGAGCAGTACTTC
cdr3_aa: CASSFIVFGQGAGDYEQYF
j_call: TRBJ2-7
d_call: TRBD2
v_call: TRBV28
clone_size: .

cdr3_nt: TGTGCCAGCAATGATGACAGGGGGCAGAACAATGAGCAGTTCTTC
cdr3_aa: CASNDDRGQNNEQFF
j_call: TRBJ2-1
d_call: TRBD1
v_call: TRBV2
clone_size: .

cdr3_nt: TGTGCCAGCAGCTCAGGGACCGGGGAGCTGTTTTTT
cdr3_aa: CASSSGTGELFF
j_call: TRBJ2-2
d_call: .
v_call: TRBV5-6
clone_size: .

cdr3_nt: TGCGCCAGCAGCCAAGATGCAGCGGGGGGGCCTGGCACCGGGGAGCTGTTTTTT
cdr3_aa: CASSQDAAGGPGTGELFF
j_call: TRBJ2-2
d_call: TRBD2
v_call: TRBV4-3
clone_size: .

cdr3_nt: TGCGCCAGCAGCCAAGGACCTGGTGGGGAGGGCGGTCAGCCCCAGCATTTT
cdr3_aa: CASSQGPGGEGGQPQHF
j_call: TRBJ1-5
d_call: .
v_call: TRBV4-1
clone_size: once

cdr3_nt: TGCGCCAGCAGGGGGGACAGGGGATCGGGTCAGCCCCAGCATTTT
cdr3_aa: CASRGDRGSGQPQHF
j_call: TRBJ1-5
d_call: TRBD1
v_call: TRBV10-1
clone_size: .

cdr3_nt: TGTGCCAGCTCACCACCCTTGGGGGCTGGGAACACCGGGGAGCTGTTTTTT
cdr3_aa: CASSPPLGAGNTGELFF
j_call: TRBJ2-2
d_call: .
v_call: TRBV18
clone_size: .

cdr3_nt: TGTGCCAGCAGTTCACAGGGATTCTATGGCTACACCTTC
cdr3_aa: CASSSQGFYGYTF
j_call: TRBJ1-2
d_call: .
v_call: TRBV2
clone_size: .

cdr3_nt: TGTGCCAGCAGCTTCCAGGGGTCTGGGGCCAACGTCCTGACTTTC
cdr3_aa: CASSFQGSGANVLTF
j_call: TRBJ2-6
d_call: .
v_call: TRBV5-6
clone_size: .

cdr3_nt: TGTGCTAGTGGTTTGGCAAACAGGGGGGAGCTGTTTTTT
cdr3_aa: CASGLANRGELFF
j_call: TRBJ2-2
d_call: .
v_call: TRBV12-5
clone_size: .

cdr3_nt: TGTGCCTGGAGGACGGGGACAGAGAACACCGGGGAGCTGTTTTTT
cdr3_aa: CAWRTGTENTGELFF
j_call: TRBJ2-2
d_call: TRBD1
v_call: TRBV30
clone_size: .

cdr3_nt: TGCAGCGTCACGACAGGGGGAAGCTCCAACAATCAGCCCCAGCATTTT
cdr3_aa: CSVTTGGSSNNQPQHF
j_call: TRBJ1-5
d_call: TRBD1
v_call: TRBV29-1
clone_size: .

cdr3_nt: TGTGCCAGCAGCAAAAGGACAGGGGGTTCAAACTCTGGAAACACCATATATTTT
cdr3_aa: CASSKRTGGSNSGNTIYF
j_call: TRBJ1-3
d_call: TRBD1
v_call: TRBV5-4
clone_size: .

cdr3_nt: TGTGCCAGCAGCCGAGGGGACAGGGGTGTTACCGGGGAGCTGTTTTTT
cdr3_aa: CASSRGDRGVTGELFF
j_call: TRBJ2-2
d_call: TRBD1
v_call: TRBV11-3
clone_size: .

cdr3_nt: TGTGCCAGCAGCCCCCGGGGGGCGCGTGGAAACACCATATATTTT
cdr3_aa: CASSPRGARGNTIYF
j_call: TRBJ1-3
d_call: .
v_call: TRBV7-2
clone_size: .

cdr3_nt: TGTGCCAGCAGCCCCACCCCTGGCGGGGTCCCCTACAATGAGCAGTTCTTC
cdr3_aa: CASSPTPGGVPYNEQFF
j_call: TRBJ2-1
d_call: .
v_call: TRBV4-2
clone_size: .

cdr3_nt: TGTGCCAGCAGTTACCTTGGGCAGGAGACCCAGTACTTC
cdr3_aa: CASSYLGQETQYF
j_call: TRBJ2-5
d_call: .
v_call: TRBV6-2/TRBV6-3
clone_size: .

cdr3_nt: TGCGCCAGCAGCTACAGGGAGGGGACTGAAGCTTTCTTT
cdr3_aa: CASSYREGTEAFF
j_call: TRBJ1-1
d_call: .
v_call: TRBV5-1
clone_size: .

cdr3_nt: TGTGCCAGCAGTGAAGCCTGGGGCGCTACCGACGATGAGCAGTTCTTC
cdr3_aa: CASSEAWGATDDEQFF
j_call: TRBJ2-1
d_call: .
v_call: TRBV2
clone_size: .

cdr3_nt: TGTGCCAGCAGTTCGGCCGCAGGGGGCTATGGCTACACCTTC
cdr3_aa: CASSSAAGGYGYTF
j_call: TRBJ1-2
d_call: TRBD1
v_call: TRBV28
clone_size: .

cdr3_nt: TGCGCCAGCAGGAGAGACCCCAGGGGCACCAGCTCCTACGAGCAGTACTTC
cdr3_aa: CASRRDPRGTSSYEQYF
j_call: TRBJ2-7
d_call: .
v_call: TRBV5-1
clone_size: .

cdr3_nt: TGTGCCAGCAGCCAAGATCTTCGGCTAGCGGGACACTCTAGCACAGATACGCAGTATTTT
cdr3_aa: CASSQDLRLAGHSSTDTQYF
j_call: TRBJ2-3
d_call: TRBD2
v_call: TRBV4-2
clone_size: .

cdr3_nt: TGTGCCAGCAGCTTAGCATCGGGACTCTATACAGATACGCAGTATTTT
cdr3_aa: CASSLASGLYTDTQYF
j_call: TRBJ2-3
d_call: .
v_call: TRBV7-7
clone_size: .

cdr3_nt: TGTGCCAGTAGAGAACAGGGAGCCAATCAGCCCCAGCATTTT
cdr3_aa: CASREQGANQPQHF
j_call: TRBJ1-5
d_call: .
v_call: TRBV19
clone_size: .

cdr3_nt: TGTGCCAGCAGTTTACGGGGGGGCCCCTTGAGGACCGGGGAGCTGTTTTTT
cdr3_aa: CASSLRGGPLRTGELFF
j_call: TRBJ2-2
d_call: TRBD2
v_call: TRBV28
clone_size: once

cdr3_nt: TGTGCCAGCTCATCGCCTGACAGCCCCTACGAGCAGTACTTC
cdr3_aa: CASSSPDSPYEQYF
j_call: TRBJ2-7
d_call: .
v_call: TRBV18
clone_size: .

cdr3_nt: TGCGCCAGCAGCCCTTCCGGACAGGGGACCTACAATGAGCAGTTCTTC
cdr3_aa: CASSPSGQGTYNEQFF
j_call: TRBJ2-1
d_call: TRBD1
v_call: TRBV4-1
clone_size: once

cdr3_nt: TGTGCCAGTAGTCCAAGACAGGGATCTAATGAAAAACTGTTTTTT
cdr3_aa: CASSPRQGSNEKLFF
j_call: TRBJ1-4
d_call: TRBD1
v_call: TRBV19
clone_size: .

cdr3_nt: TGTGCCAGCAGCTTAGATGCCCGGACAGGATCCACTGAAGCTTTCTTT
cdr3_aa: CASSLDARTGSTEAFF
j_call: TRBJ1-1
d_call: TRBD1
v_call: TRBV11-3
clone_size: .

cdr3_nt: TGTGCCAGCAGTTTATTAGGGGGCTTAGGCTACACCTTC
cdr3_aa: CASSLLGGLGYTF
j_call: TRBJ1-2
d_call: TRBD1
v_call: TRBV28
clone_size: .

cdr3_nt: TGCAGCGTTGGCGGATCCTCCTACAATGAGCAGTTCTTC
cdr3_aa: CSVGGSSYNEQFF
j_call: TRBJ2-1
d_call: .
v_call: TRBV29-1
clone_size: few

cdr3_nt: TGCGCCAGCCCCGCTCCGGGACAGGGCGCGTCCAACCATAAGAATGAGCAGTTCTTC
cdr3_aa: CASPAPGQGASNHKNEQFF
j_call: TRBJ2-1
d_call: TRBD1
v_call: TRBV10-1
clone_size: few

cdr3_nt: TGCGCCAGCAGCCCGGGGACTAGCGGGAGCAACGAGCAGTACTTC
cdr3_aa: CASSPGTSGSNEQYF
j_call: TRBJ2-7
d_call: TRBD2
v_call: TRBV5-1
clone_size: few

cdr3_nt: TGTGCCAGCAGCTTGGTTAACACCCCCTACGAGCAGTACTTC
cdr3_aa: CASSLVNTPYEQYF
j_call: TRBJ2-7
d_call: .
v_call: TRBV5-4
clone_size: .

cdr3_nt: TGTGCCAGCAGCTGCCACTCTGCGGGGCGCTCCTACAATGAGCAGTTCTTC
cdr3_aa: CASSCHSAGRSYNEQFF
j_call: TRBJ2-1
d_call: .
v_call: TRBV7-6
clone_size: .

cdr3_nt: TGTGCCAGCAGCTCCGGGACAGGGGCCTACGAGCAGTACTTC
cdr3_aa: CASSSGTGAYEQYF
j_call: TRBJ2-7
d_call: TRBD1
v_call: TRBV5-4
clone_size: .

cdr3_nt: TGTGCCAGCACCCCGGGGGAAGAGACCCAGTACTTC
cdr3_aa: CASTPGEETQYF
j_call: TRBJ2-5
d_call: .
v_call: TRBV27
clone_size: .

cdr3_nt: TGTGCCAGCAGCTTCTCGTCGCGGGGGAGCATGAACACTGAAGCTTTCTTT
cdr3_aa: CASSFSSRGSMNTEAFF
j_call: TRBJ1-1
d_call: .
v_call: TRBV5-6
clone_size: .

cdr3_nt: TGTGCCAGCAGTCGGCAGGGGGCCCTTATGGCAAACACCGGGGAGCTGTTTTTT
cdr3_aa: CASSRQGALMANTGELFF
j_call: TRBJ2-2
d_call: TRBD1
v_call: TRBV6-6
clone_size: .

cdr3_nt: TGTGCCAGCAGCTTGGATAGACAAGGCCCAACCTACGAGCAGTACTTC
cdr3_aa: CASSLDRQGPTYEQYF
j_call: TRBJ2-7
d_call: .
v_call: TRBV5-6
clone_size: .

cdr3_nt: TGCAGCGTTGTTGGGGAGTCCGGTGGGGAGTTC
cdr3_aa: CSVVGESGGEF
j_call: TRBJ2-7
d_call: .
v_call: TRBV29-1
clone_size: few

cdr3_nt: TGCGCCAGCGGCCCAGGGGCTTTGAACACCGGGGAGCTGTTTTTT
cdr3_aa: CASGPGALNTGELFF
j_call: TRBJ2-2
d_call: .
v_call: TRBV5-1
clone_size: .

cdr3_nt: TGTGCCAGCAGCTTAGCGCAGCCAGGGGCTGGAAACACCATATATTTT
cdr3_aa: CASSLAQPGAGNTIYF
j_call: TRBJ1-3
d_call: .
v_call: TRBV7-8
clone_size: .

cdr3_nt: TGCGCCAGCAGCCAAGCTGCATATACGGGGGGGGAAGCTTTCTTT
cdr3_aa: CASSQAAYTGGEAFF
j_call: TRBJ1-1
d_call: .
v_call: TRBV4-3
clone_size: .

cdr3_nt: TGTGCCAGCAGCGACGGGACAGTATATGGCTACACCTTC
cdr3_aa: CASSDGTVYGYTF
j_call: TRBJ1-2
d_call: TRBD1
v_call: TRBV4-2
clone_size: .

cdr3_nt: TGTGCCAGCAGTTTACGACAGGGGGCCTACAATGAGCAGTTCTTC
cdr3_aa: CASSLRQGAYNEQFF
j_call: TRBJ2-1
d_call: TRBD1
v_call: TRBV28
clone_size: .

cdr3_nt: TGTGCCAGCAGCCAAGATTCTAGCGGGAGGGCCCACGAGCAGTACTTC
cdr3_aa: CASSQDSSGRAHEQYF
j_call: TRBJ2-7
d_call: TRBD2
v_call: TRBV3-1/TRBV3-2
clone_size: .

cdr3_nt: TGTGCCAGCAGCTTCGGCAGGGGTGGCGAGCAGTACTTC
cdr3_aa: CASSFGRGGEQYF
j_call: TRBJ2-7
d_call: .
v_call: TRBV6-5
clone_size: .

cdr3_nt: TGTGCCAGCAGCTTGGGGCAGGGGTTTCAGCCCCAGCATTTT
cdr3_aa: CASSLGQGFQPQHF
j_call: TRBJ1-5
d_call: .
v_call: TRBV13
clone_size: .

cdr3_nt: TGCGCCAGCAGCGGTCAGGACAATGAGCAGTTCTTC
cdr3_aa: CASSGQDNEQFF
j_call: TRBJ2-1
d_call: .
v_call: TRBV5-1
clone_size: .

cdr3_nt: TGCAGTGCGAGTGGGCGACAGGGGACAAAATACGAGCAGTACTTC
cdr3_aa: CSASGRQGTKYEQYF
j_call: TRBJ2-7
d_call: TRBD1
v_call: TRBV20-1
clone_size: .

cdr3_nt: TGTGCCAGCAGAACCGGGACAGGATACACCGGGGAGCTGTTTTTT
cdr3_aa: CASRTGTGYTGELFF
j_call: TRBJ2-2
d_call: TRBD1
v_call: TRBV3-1/TRBV3-2
clone_size: .

cdr3_nt: TGTGCCAGCTCGCCAGGGGTCATGAGTTGGGATGCTTTCTTT
cdr3_aa: CASSPGVMSWDAFF
j_call: TRBJ1-1
d_call: .
v_call: TRBV4-2
clone_size: .

cdr3_nt: TGTGCCAGCGACCCTGCGGTCAACACTGAAGCTTTCTTT
cdr3_aa: CASDPAVNTEAFF
j_call: TRBJ1-1
d_call: .
v_call: TRBV9
clone_size: .

cdr3_nt: TGTGCCAGCAGCCCTAGCGGGGGGAGGCAAGAGACCCAGTACTTC
cdr3_aa: CASSPSGGRQETQYF
j_call: TRBJ2-5
d_call: TRBD2
v_call: TRBV7-3
clone_size: .

cdr3_nt: TGTGCCAGCAGTTCTGGGACAGGGGGGGGAGAAAAACTGTTTTTT
cdr3_aa: CASSSGTGGGEKLFF
j_call: TRBJ1-4
d_call: TRBD1
v_call: TRBV6-5
clone_size: .

cdr3_nt: TGTGCCAGCAGTTACCCTGGACTAGCAGATACGCAGTATTTT
cdr3_aa: CASSYPGLADTQYF
j_call: TRBJ2-3
d_call: TRBD2
v_call: TRBV6-5
clone_size: .

cdr3_nt: TGTGCCAGCAGCTTAAGTTCCGGGAGGAGCAATCAGCCCCAGCATTTT
cdr3_aa: CASSLSSGRSNQPQHF
j_call: TRBJ1-5
d_call: .
v_call: TRBV7-8
clone_size: .

cdr3_nt: TGTGCCAGCAGTGCGGCGGGCAGTAACACTGAAGCTTTCTTT
cdr3_aa: CASSAAGSNTEAFF
j_call: TRBJ1-1
d_call: .
v_call: TRBV25-1
clone_size: .